The 22 T cell receptor beta chains in this list originate from one sample, sequenced in a study of spatial heterogeneity in lung cancer (dated by TCRdb to the late 2010s). Results and caveats for the whole study, not just this receptor: A correlation was observed between the number of expanded intratumoral alpha and beta TCRs and the tumor nonsynonymous mutation count.

Their target antigens are unknown. Reading the label with the study, this specimen's time point is: sample taken at primary tumor resection. Libraries were constructed by 5' RACE. TCRdb shows the sequencer as NextSeq 500. TCRdb reprocessed the public reads (quality trimming at Q25 with fastp, clone calling with MiXCR) and kept in-frame beta chains. Identical CDR3 proteins give one entry, which carries the most common genes and DNA. The sample table shows 900 to 1,400 distinct CDR3 sequences, and 25% to 30% are seen once. The ten largest clonotypes hold about 20% of the sample. The starting material was lung tumor tissue, obtained at surgery. The receptors stem from a male donor with early-stage non-small cell lung cancer.

The chain couples TRBV5-1 to TRBJ2-3, with D perhaps being TRBD1 or TRBD2 (5 bases each). The V gene's germline CDR1 is SGHRS and CDR2 YFSETQ. The CDR3 is 14 residues long. V was shortened by 3 bases and J by 4 bases, with 12 bases between the two germline ends. The CDR3 sequence: CASSSGTQADTQYF. The CDR3 nucleotides read TGCGCCAGCAGCTCCGGGACGCAGGCAGATACGCAGTATTTT.

This clonotype appeared a few times. The chain carries TRBV7-8 and TRBJ1-4, with D unresolved. The CDR3 runs 12 residues. In germline, CDR1 is SGHVS, CDR2 FQNEAQ. Trimming removed 1 base from V and 7 bases from J, with 4 bases in between. CDR3 nucleotide sequence: TGTGCCAGCAGCTTAGGGGGTGAAAAACTGTTTTTT. This gives the protein CASSLGGEKLFF.

The chain combines TRBV10-2 with TRBJ1-1, with D uncertain. There are 11 residues in the CDR3. Germline CDR1 is WSHSY and CDR2 is SAAADI. V gave up 11 bases and J gave up 5 bases, with 12 bases separating them. For the CDR3, the DNA is TGCGCCTCTCTCTCGGGAACTGAAGCTTTCTTT. This gives the protein CASLSGTEAFF.

This clonotype is deemed large. The gene calls are TRBV28 and TRBJ2-3; D is undetermined. V dropped 3 bases and J dropped 2 bases, with 9 bases sitting between them. CDR1 MDHEN and CDR2 SYDVKM come from the germline V gene. The CDR3 consists of 14 residues. The CDR3: CASSLNGDTDTQYF. CDR3 nucleotides: TGTGCCAGCAGTTTGAACGGCGACACAGATACGCAGTATTTT.

Relative to its sample, this clonotype is medium-sized. J is TRBJ1-2 and V is TRBV7-2; no definite D call. Germline V gene data show CDR1 as SGHTA and CDR2 as FQGNSA. V was trimmed by 5 bases and J by 11 bases, leaving 6 bases between them. There are 9 residues in the CDR3. The CDR3, as DNA: TGTGCCAGCAGCCCCGGGTACACCTTC. It codes for CASSPGYTF.

This clonotype was seen a few times. This chain connects TRBV20-1 to TRBJ2-2; 7 nucleotides agree with TRBD2. The length of the CDR3 is 16 residues. V shed 0 bases, J shed 2 bases, and the junction held 6 bases outside the gene matches. The germline V gene has CDR1 DFQATT and CDR2 SNEGSKA (reference sequence). The CDR3, as DNA: TGCAGTGCTAGAGATCGGCAGGGACTAAACACCGGGGAGCTGTTTTTT. Encoded protein: CSARDRQGLNTGELFF.

The gene calls are TRBV30 and TRBJ1-5; D may be TRBD1 (5 bases). The V gene's germline CDR1 is GTSNPN and CDR2 SVGIG (reference sequence). The ends were cut back, 4 bases at V and 7 bases at J, with 11 bases in the middle. The CDR3 loop spans 12 amino acids. The CDR3: CAWNTGYQPQHF. The CDR3 DNA sequence: TGTGCCTGGAACACAGGATACCAGCCCCAGCATTTT.

Judged by abundance, this clonotype is large. The rearrangement uses TRBV5-1 and TRBJ1-1; D not resolved. The V gene lost 5 bases and the J gene lost 3 bases, with 8 bases spanning the gap. The germline V gene encodes CDR1 SGHRS and CDR2 YFSETQ. The length of the CDR3 is 12 residues. The chain's CDR3 is CASRQIDTEAFF. The CDR3 DNA reads as TGCGCCAGCAGGCAGATTGACACTGAAGCTTTCTTT.

The gene calls are TRBV30 and TRBJ1-4; the D gene is possibly TRBD1 (6 bases). There are 14 residues in the CDR3. CDR1 and CDR2 from the germline V gene are GTSNPN and SVGIG (reference sequence). The germline V and J ends were trimmed by 0 bases and 7 bases, with 12 bases remaining between them. The CDR3 coding sequence is TGTGCCTGGAGTGTAACGAGGGGGGTTGAAAAACTGTTTTTT. It encodes CAWSVTRGVEKLFF.

Many counts were recorded for this clonotype. The chain is built from TRBV20-1 and TRBJ2-5, with 7 bases matching TRBD1. CDR3 length: 13 amino acids. Germline V gives CDR1 DFQATT, CDR2 SNEGSKA (reference sequence). Unmatched junction bases numbered 6, after V lost 5 bases and J lost 3 bases. The CDR3 loop reads CSAADRVKETQYF. In DNA, the CDR3 is TGCAGTGCTGCCGACAGGGTAAAAGAGACCCAGTACTTC.

V and J are TRBV7-2 and TRBJ2-3; TRBD2 matches 8 bases. The CDR3 spans 16 residues. CDR1 SGHTA and CDR2 FQGNSA come from the germline V gene. V shed 0 bases and J 2 bases; nucleotides not matched to a gene: 4. The DNA of the CDR3 is TGTGCCAGCAGCTTAGCGGGCGGGGGGAACACAGATACGCAGTATTTT. The encoded protein is CASSLAGGGNTDTQYF.

Sample share makes this clonotype large. The chain carries TRBV6-2 or TRBV6-3 and TRBJ2-4; 7 bases map to TRBD1. The germline V gene has CDR1 MNHEY and CDR2 SVGEGT. V lost 6 bases to trimming and J lost 1 base; unmatched junction nucleotides: 15. CDR3 length: 18 residues. The CDR3 DNA is TGTGCCAGCAGCGAACCGGGACAGTTAATGTTTGCCAAAAACATTCAGTACTTC. Protein sequence: CASSEPGQLMFAKNIQYF.

The CDR3 here is CASSTPGGTTGELFF. DNA of the CDR3: TGTGCCAGCAGCACCCCGGGGGGAACCACCGGGGAGCTGTTTTTT. The genes are TRBV5-4 and TRBJ2-2; 7 bases agree with TRBD2. The CDR3 loop spans 15 amino acids. V shed 4 bases and J 4 bases; nucleotides not matched to a gene: 7. Germline CDR1 is SGHNT and CDR2 is YYREEE (reference sequence).

CDR3 nucleotide sequence: TGTGCCAGCAGTGGTTACGAGCAGTACTTC. Translating gives CASSGYEQYF. J is TRBJ2-7 and V is TRBV2; D is ambiguous. The ends were cut back, 4 bases at V and 4 bases at J, with 2 bases in the middle. The CDR3 totals 10 residues. Germline assignment: CDR1 SNHLY and CDR2 FYNNEI.

The CDR3 DNA follows: TGTGCCAGCAGTTCCGGACAGAAGTGGACAGATACGCAGTATTTT. Its translation is CASSSGQKWTDTQYF. The chain recombines TRBV12-3 or TRBV12-4 with TRBJ2-3; a weak D match, TRBD1 (6 bases). The CDR3 consists of 15 residues. Trimming stripped 4 bases from V and 3 bases from J, with 14 bases between.

Sample share makes this clonotype large. The CDR3 sequence: CASTEGGTRETQYF. CDR3 DNA: TGTGCCAGCACCGAAGGGGGGACAAGAGAGACCCAGTACTTC. This chain joins TRBV7-8 and TRBJ2-5; D is tentatively TRBD1 or TRBD2 (6 bases each). Per the germline V gene, CDR1 is SGHVS and CDR2 is FQNEAQ. The CDR3 sequence is 14 residues long. V gave up 7 bases and J gave up 4 bases, with 16 bases separating them. The variable domain in full, with the rest retrieved from reference TRBV7-8 and TRBJ2-5, is GAGVSQSPRYKVAKRGQDVALRCDPISGHVSLFWYQQALGQGPEFLTYFQNEAQLDKSGLPSDRFFAERPEGSVSTLKIQRTQQEDSAVYLCASTEGGTRETQYFGPGTRLLVL.

This chain joins TRBV20-1 and TRBJ2-2; TRBD1 matches 8 bases. This CDR3 has 13 residues. V shed 3 bases, J shed 5 bases, and the junction held 2 bases outside the gene matches. CDR1 and CDR2 (germline): DFQATT, SNEGSKA (reference sequence). The CDR3 bases are TGCAGTGCTAGTAGGACAGGGACCGGGGAGCTGTTTTTT. Protein: CSASRTGTGELFF.

This chain connects TRBV3-1 to TRBJ2-1, with 11 positions matching TRBD1. With 4 bases clipped from V and 3 bases from J, the junction kept 2 bases outside the gene matches. The CDR3 totals 15 residues. Per the germline V gene, CDR1 is LGHDT and CDR2 is YNNKEL (reference sequence). The DNA for the CDR3 is TGTGCCAGCAGCCTTGGGACAGGGGGCTACAATGAGCAGTTCTTC. Translation: CASSLGTGGYNEQFF.

The gene calls are TRBV7-2 and TRBJ2-5; D gene uncertain. V gave up 1 base and J gave up 4 bases, with 10 bases separating them. CDR1 is SGHTA and CDR2 is FQGNSA in the germline V gene. This CDR3 is 14 amino acids long. The CDR3 region is CASSLEAVGETQYF. CDR3 bases: TGTGCCAGCAGCTTAGAGGCAGTCGGAGAGACCCAGTACTTC.

Judged by abundance, this clonotype is medium-sized (0.01 to 0.1%). The chain carries TRBV30 and TRBJ1-6; the D is unclear. The CDR3 has 15 amino acids. V lost 1 base and J lost 8, with 15 bases in between. CDR1 is GTSNPN and CDR2 is SVGIG in the germline V gene (reference sequence). The CDR3 region has the DNA TGTGCCTGGAGTGATCTGGAGGGATTCGATTCACCCCTCCACTTT. Protein: CAWSDLEGFDSPLHF.

This clonotype was seen more than once but under ten times. The chain recombines TRBV7-9 with TRBJ1-5, with a tentative D call TRBD1 (5 bases). Germline lookup yields CDR1 SEHNR and CDR2 FQNEAQ (reference sequence). CDR3 length: 13 amino acids. V was shortened by 5 bases and J by 7 bases, with 12 bases between the two germline ends. The CDR3 DNA is TGTGCCAGCAGCCCTGGGACCAGCCAGCCCCAGCATTTT. This translates into CASSPGTSQPQHF. Using reference TRBV7-9 and TRBJ1-5 for the parts outside the CDR3, the full variable domain is DTGVSQNPRHKITKRGQNVTFRCDPISEHNRLYWYRQTLGQGPEFLTYFQNEAQLEKSRLLSDRFSAERPKGSFSTLEIQRTEQGDSAMYLCASSPGTSQPQHFGDGTRLSIL.

This clonotype has only a few counts. The chain recombines TRBV3-1 with TRBJ2-5, with D hard to call. The germline CDR1 and CDR2 sequences are LGHDT and YNNKEL (reference sequence). Trimming shortened V by 3 bases and J by 5 bases, and 16 bases separated the two germline ends. CDR3 length equals 15 residues. In DNA form, the CDR3 reads TGTGCCAGCAGCCACCAGAGGCGTTTGGGGGAGACCCAGTACTTC. Translation: CASSHQRRLGETQYF.